This T cell receptor (beta chain) was retrieved from a study of blood T cell repertoires in COVID-19. Across the study: Samples of COVID-19 (acute and convalescent) were obtained from the United States, Italy and Spain.

This clone has just a few counts. Profiling relied on immunoSEQ multiplex PCR, and the TCRdb table lists in-frame clones only, not all of them. The sample shows 250,000 to 300,000 clones, 70% to 90% of them seen only once. Sequencing was performed on PBMCs or T cells enriched from blood (not recorded which). This TCR was recovered from a woman in her forties or fifties who had recovered from COVID-19.

CDR3 loop: CARSLVTGLEISYNEQFF. The CDR3 DNA reads TGTGCCAGAAGCTTGGTCACGGGACTAGAGATTTCCTACAATGAGCAGTTCTTC. This rearrangement joins TRBV5-3 to TRBJ2-1, with 8 bases identical to TRBD2. TRBV5-3 qualifies as an ORF whose function is uncertain. This CDR3 spans 18 amino acids. The trim removed 0 bases at V and 1 base at J, leaving 9 bases unmatched.